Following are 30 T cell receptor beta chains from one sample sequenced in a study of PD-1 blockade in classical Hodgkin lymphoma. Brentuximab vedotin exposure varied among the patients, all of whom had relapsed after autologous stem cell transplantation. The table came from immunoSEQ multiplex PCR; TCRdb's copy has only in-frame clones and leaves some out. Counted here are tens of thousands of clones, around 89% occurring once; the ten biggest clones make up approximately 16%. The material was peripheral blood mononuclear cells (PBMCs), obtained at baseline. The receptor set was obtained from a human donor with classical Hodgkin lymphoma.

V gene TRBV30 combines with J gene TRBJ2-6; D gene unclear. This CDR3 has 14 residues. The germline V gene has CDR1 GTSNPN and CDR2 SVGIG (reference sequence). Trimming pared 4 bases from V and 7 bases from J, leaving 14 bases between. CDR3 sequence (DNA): TGTGCCTGGAAGACCCCGGGTAGAGCCAACGTCCTGACTTTC. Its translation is CAWKTPGRANVLTF.

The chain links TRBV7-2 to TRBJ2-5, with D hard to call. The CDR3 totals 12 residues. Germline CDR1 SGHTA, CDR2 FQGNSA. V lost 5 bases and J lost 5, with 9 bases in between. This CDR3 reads CASSRPRETQYF. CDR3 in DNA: TGTGCCAGCAGCCGGCCTCGGGAGACCCAGTACTTC. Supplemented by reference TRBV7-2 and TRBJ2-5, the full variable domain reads GAGVSQSPSNKVTEKGKDVELRCDPISGHTALYWYRQSLGQGLEFLIYFQGNSAPDKSGLPSDRFSAERTGGSVSTLTIQRTQQEDSAVYLCASSRPRETQYFGPGTRLLVL.

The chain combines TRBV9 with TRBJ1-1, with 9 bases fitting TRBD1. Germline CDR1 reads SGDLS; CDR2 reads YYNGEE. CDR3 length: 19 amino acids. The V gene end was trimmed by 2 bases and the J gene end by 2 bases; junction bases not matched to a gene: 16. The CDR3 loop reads CASSVGSILGGQGNTEAFF. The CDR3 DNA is TGTGCCAGCAGCGTCGGTAGCATACTCGGGGGACAGGGAAACACTGAAGCTTTCTTT.

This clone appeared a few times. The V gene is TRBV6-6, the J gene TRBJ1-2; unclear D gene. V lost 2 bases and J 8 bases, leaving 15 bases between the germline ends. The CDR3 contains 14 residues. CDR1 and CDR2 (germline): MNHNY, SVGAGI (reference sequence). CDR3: CASSYHSVGRGYTF. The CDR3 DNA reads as TGTGCCAGCAGTTACCACTCGGTCGGAAGGGGCTACACCTTC.

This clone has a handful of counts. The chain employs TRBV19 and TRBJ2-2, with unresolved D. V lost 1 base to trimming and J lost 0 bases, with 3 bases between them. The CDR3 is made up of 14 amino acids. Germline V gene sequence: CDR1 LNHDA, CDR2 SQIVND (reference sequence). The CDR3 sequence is CASSIGPNTGELFF. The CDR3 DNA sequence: TGTGCCAGTAGTATAGGCCCGAACACCGGGGAGCTGTTTTTT.

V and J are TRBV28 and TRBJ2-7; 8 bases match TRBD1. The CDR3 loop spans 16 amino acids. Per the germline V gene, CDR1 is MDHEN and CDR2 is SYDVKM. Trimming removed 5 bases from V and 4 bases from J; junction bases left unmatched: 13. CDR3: CASSVVQGVIRYEQYF. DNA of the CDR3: TGTGCCAGCAGTGTCGTACAGGGGGTGATTAGGTACGAGCAGTACTTC.

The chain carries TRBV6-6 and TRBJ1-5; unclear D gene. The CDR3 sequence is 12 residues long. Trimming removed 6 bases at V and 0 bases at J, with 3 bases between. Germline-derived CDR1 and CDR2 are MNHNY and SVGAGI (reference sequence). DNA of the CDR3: TGTGCCAGCAGGTATAGCAATCAGCCCCAGCATTTT. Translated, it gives CASRYSNQPQHF.

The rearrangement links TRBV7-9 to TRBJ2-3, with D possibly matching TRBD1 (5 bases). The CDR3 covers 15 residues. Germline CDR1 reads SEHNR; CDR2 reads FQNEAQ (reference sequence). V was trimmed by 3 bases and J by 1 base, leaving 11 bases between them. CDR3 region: CASSFQDSRTDTQYF. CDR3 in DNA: TGTGCCAGCAGCTTTCAAGACAGCCGCACAGATACGCAGTATTTT.

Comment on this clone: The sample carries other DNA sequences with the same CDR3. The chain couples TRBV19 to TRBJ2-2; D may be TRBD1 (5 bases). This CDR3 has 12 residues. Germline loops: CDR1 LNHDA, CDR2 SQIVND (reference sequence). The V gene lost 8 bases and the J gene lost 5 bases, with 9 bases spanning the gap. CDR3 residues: CASRKGTGELFF. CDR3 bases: TGTGCCAGTCGAAAGGGGACCGGGGAGCTGTTTTTT.

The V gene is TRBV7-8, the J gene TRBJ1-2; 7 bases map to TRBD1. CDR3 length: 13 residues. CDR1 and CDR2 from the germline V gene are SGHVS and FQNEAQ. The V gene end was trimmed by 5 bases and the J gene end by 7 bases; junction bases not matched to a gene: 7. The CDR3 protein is CASSPKQGGGYTF. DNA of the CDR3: TGTGCCAGCAGCCCTAAGCAGGGGGGTGGCTACACCTTC.

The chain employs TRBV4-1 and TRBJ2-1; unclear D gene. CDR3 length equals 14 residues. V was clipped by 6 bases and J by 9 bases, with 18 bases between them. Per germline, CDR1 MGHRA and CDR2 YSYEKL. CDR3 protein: CASRRSWATPEQFF. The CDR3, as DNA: TGCGCCAGCAGACGAAGTTGGGCCACGCCTGAGCAGTTCTTC.

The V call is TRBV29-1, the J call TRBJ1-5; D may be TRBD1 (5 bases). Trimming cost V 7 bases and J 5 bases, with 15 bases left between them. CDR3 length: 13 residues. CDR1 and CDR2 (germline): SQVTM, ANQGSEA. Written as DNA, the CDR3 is TGCAGCGCTGGACCTGGGGGGGATCAGCCCCAGCATTTT. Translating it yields CSAGPGGDQPQHF.

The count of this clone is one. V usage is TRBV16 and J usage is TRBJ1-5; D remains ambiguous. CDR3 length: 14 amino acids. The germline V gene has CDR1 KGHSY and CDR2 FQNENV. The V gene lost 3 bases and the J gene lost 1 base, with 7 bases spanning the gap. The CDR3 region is CASSHTQSNQPQHF. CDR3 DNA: TGTGCCAGCAGCCATACTCAAAGCAATCAGCCCCAGCATTTT.

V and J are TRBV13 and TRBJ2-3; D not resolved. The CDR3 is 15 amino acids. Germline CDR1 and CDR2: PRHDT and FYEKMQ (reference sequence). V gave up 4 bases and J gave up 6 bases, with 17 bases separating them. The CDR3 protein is CASSSHTGGVDTQYF. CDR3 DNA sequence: TGTGCCAGCAGCTCCCACACGGGTGGTGTTGATACGCAGTATTTT.

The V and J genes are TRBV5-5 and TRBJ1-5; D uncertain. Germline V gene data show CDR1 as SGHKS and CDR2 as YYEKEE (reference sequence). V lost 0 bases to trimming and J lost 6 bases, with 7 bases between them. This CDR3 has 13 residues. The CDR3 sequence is CASSLAVLQPQHF. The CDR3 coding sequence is TGTGCCAGCAGCTTGGCAGTTCTTCAGCCCCAGCATTTT.

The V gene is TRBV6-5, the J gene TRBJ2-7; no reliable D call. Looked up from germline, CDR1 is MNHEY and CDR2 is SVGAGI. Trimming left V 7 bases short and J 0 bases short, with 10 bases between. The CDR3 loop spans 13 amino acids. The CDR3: CASKSASSYEQYF. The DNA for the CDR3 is TGTGCCAGCAAGTCGGCGAGCTCCTACGAGCAGTACTTC.

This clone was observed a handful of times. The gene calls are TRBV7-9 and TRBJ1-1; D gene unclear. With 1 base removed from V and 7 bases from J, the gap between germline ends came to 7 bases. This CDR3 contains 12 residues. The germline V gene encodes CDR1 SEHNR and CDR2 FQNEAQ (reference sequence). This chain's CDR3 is CASSLDLFEAFF. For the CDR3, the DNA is TGTGCCAGCAGCTTAGATCTCTTTGAAGCTTTCTTT.

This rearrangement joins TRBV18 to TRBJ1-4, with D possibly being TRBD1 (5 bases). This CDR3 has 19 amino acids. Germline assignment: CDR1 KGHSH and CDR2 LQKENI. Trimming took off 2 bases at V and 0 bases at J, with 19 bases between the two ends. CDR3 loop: CASSPILQGTGATNEKLFF. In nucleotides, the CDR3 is TGTGCCAGCTCACCAATATTGCAAGGGACGGGGGCAACTAATGAAAAACTGTTTTTT. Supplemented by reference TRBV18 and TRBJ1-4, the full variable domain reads NAGVMQNPRHLVRRRGQEARLRCSPMKGHSHVYWYRQLPEEGLKFMVYLQKENIIDESGMPKERFSAEFPKEGPSILRIQQVVRGDSAAYFCASSPILQGTGATNEKLFFGSGTQLSVL.

The CDR3 loop is CASSPTQTVMNTEAFF. The CDR3 region has the DNA TGTGCCAGCTCACCAACCCAGACAGTAATGAACACTGAAGCTTTCTTT. This chain joins TRBV18 and TRBJ1-1, with a possible D match to TRBD1 (5 bases). This CDR3 is built from 16 residues. Germline CDR1 and CDR2: KGHSH and LQKENI. The ends were cut back, 2 bases at V and 0 bases at J, with 13 bases in the middle.

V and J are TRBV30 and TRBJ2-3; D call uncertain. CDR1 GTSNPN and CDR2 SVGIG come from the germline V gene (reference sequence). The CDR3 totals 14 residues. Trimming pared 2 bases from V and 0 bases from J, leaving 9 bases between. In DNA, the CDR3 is TGTGCCTGGAGTCGGGTGGGGAGCACAGATACGCAGTATTTT. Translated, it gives CAWSRVGSTDTQYF. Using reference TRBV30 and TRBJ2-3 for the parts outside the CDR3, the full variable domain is SQTIHQWPATLVQPVGSPLSLECTVEGTSNPNLYWYRQAAGRGLQLLFYSVGIGQISSEVPQNLSASRPQDRQFILSSKKLLLSDSGFYLCAWSRVGSTDTQYFGPGTRLTVL.

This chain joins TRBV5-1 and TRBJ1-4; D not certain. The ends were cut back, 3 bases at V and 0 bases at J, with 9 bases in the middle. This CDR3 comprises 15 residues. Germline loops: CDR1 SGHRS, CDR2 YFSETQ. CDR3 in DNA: TGCGCCAGCAGCTATATACCTGCAACTAATGAAAAACTGTTTTTT. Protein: CASSYIPATNEKLFF.

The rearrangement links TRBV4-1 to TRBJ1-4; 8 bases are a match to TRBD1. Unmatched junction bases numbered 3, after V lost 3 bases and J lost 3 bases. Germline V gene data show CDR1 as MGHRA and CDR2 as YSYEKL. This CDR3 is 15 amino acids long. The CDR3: CASSQDRDPNEKLFF. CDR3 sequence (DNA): TGCGCCAGCAGCCAGGACAGGGACCCTAATGAAAAACTGTTTTTT.

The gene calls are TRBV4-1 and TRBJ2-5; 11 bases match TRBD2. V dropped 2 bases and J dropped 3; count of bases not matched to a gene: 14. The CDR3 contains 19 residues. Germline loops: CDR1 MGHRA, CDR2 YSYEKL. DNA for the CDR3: TGCGCCAGCAGCCAATCACCTGGGGGTGGGACTAGCGGTAAAGAGACCCAGTACTTC. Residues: CASSQSPGGGTSGKETQYF.

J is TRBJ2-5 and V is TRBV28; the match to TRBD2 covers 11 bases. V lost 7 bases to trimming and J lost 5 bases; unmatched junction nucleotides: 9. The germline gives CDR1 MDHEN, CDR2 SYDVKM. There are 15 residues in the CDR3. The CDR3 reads CASMETSGVGETQYF. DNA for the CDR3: TGTGCCAGCATGGAGACTAGCGGGGTGGGGGAGACCCAGTACTTC.

CDR3 DNA: TGTGCCAGTAGTATACAGGCAGATACGCAGTATTTT. Translating it yields CASSIQADTQYF. This sequence joins TRBV19 and TRBJ2-3; no reliable D call. CDR3 length: 12 residues. Between the trimmed V and J ends, which lost 2 bases and 4 bases, there was a span of 4 bases. CDR1 and CDR2 (germline): LNHDA, SQIVND (reference sequence).

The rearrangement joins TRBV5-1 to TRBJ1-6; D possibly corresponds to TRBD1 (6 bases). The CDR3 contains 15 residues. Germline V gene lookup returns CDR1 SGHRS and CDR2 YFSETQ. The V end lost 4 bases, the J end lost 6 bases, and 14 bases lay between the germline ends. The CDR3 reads CASSLAAGVNSPLHF. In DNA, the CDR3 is TGCGCCAGCAGCCTGGCCGCAGGGGTTAATTCACCCCTCCACTTT.

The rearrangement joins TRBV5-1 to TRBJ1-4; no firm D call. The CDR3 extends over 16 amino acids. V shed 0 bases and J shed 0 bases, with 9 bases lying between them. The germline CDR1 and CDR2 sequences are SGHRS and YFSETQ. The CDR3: CASSLEIGATNEKLFF. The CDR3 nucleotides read TGCGCCAGCAGCTTGGAGATAGGAGCAACTAATGAAAAACTGTTTTTT.

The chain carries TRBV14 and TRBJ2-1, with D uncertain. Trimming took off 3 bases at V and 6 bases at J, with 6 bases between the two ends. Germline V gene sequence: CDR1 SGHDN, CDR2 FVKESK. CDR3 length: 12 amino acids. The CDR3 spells CASSQVFNEQFF. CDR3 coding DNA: TGTGCCAGCAGCCAGGTTTTCAATGAGCAGTTCTTC.

The CDR3 spells CASSGGGAENYGYTF. CDR3 nucleotides: TGTGCCAGCAGCGGAGGGGGGGCGGAGAACTATGGCTACACCTTC. The chain has TRBV9 and TRBJ1-2, with D possibly being TRBD1 (6 bases). The CDR3 loop spans 15 amino acids. Germline V lookup: CDR1 SGDLS, CDR2 YYNGEE. V shed 3 bases and J shed 2 bases, with 14 bases lying between them.

In DNA form, the CDR3 reads TGTGCTAGTGGTTGGGCCCCAGGGTCGAGCACAGATACGCAGTATTTT. This codes for CASGWAPGSSTDTQYF. This chain joins TRBV12-5 and TRBJ2-3; D might be TRBD1 (5 bases). CDR1 is LGHNT and CDR2 is FRNRAP in the germline V gene. The CDR3 is 16 amino acids. The V gene lost 4 bases and the J gene lost 0 bases, with 14 bases spanning the gap.